Below, one T cell receptor beta chain is given with its context. Assay: immunoSEQ multiplex PCR; the TCRdb copy retains only in-frame clones and omits some. The data show 150,000 or so clones, under 85% seen once. The record originates from a study of blood T cell repertoires in COVID-19. About the research overall: Sources were T cells, B-cell-depleted T cells, or PBMCs; the material itself was cDNA or gDNA.

The source is a man aged 70-80 years who had recovered from COVID-19. The sequenced sample consisted of peripheral blood.

DNA of the CDR3: TGTGCCAGCGCCATGACAGGGGTCCATGGCTACACCTTC. It specifies CASAMTGVHGYTF. The J gene is TRBJ1-2, the V gene TRBV6-5, with 8 bases that match TRBD1. The V and J ends lost 8 bases and 6 bases, in that order; junction bases with no gene match: 8. CDR3 length: 13 residues. The germline V gene encodes CDR1 MNHEY and CDR2 SVGAGI.